This paragraph reports one T cell receptor beta chain. No cognate antigen has been identified for it. Per-base quality was not reported, and no clone a single base away is much larger than it. This record belongs to a study of blood T cell repertoires in COVID-19 (dated by TCRdb to about 2020). In terms of the full investigation: Samples from collaborators originated in the United States, Italy and Spain and spanned both the acute and convalescent phases of COVID-19. The material from the prospective study consisted of cDNA or gDNA derived from T cells, B-cell-depleted T cells, or PBMCs. Deeply sampled blood TCRbeta repertoires from subjects exposed to, actively infected with, or recovered from COVID-19 were included in the dataset. Nearly every sample came with metadata listing a de-identified subject ID, COVID-19 status, age in years and sex. The repertoires were made available in a free public database intended to serve as a resource for research on the immune response to SARS-CoV-2. Samples came from the ongoing ImmuneRACE study (first 160 participants) plus 1,254 subjects from 6 global collaborators. HLA class I and class II types, where available, came from metadata supplied by the sample provider rather than from assay-based typing. What the research found in general, with its limitations: The amount of clinical and demographic metadata varied by source and participant and was provided uncurated.

The germline V gene specifies SGDLS as CDR1 and YYNGEE as CDR2. Between the V and J ends, shortened by 4 bases and 4 bases respectively, the junction contains 17 bases. Including cysteine and phenylalanine, the CDR3 has 15 amino acids. Here the CDR3 DNA is all that survives: 45 bases in frame from base 1. TCRbeta CDR3 regions were amplified from genomic DNA using the immunoSEQ Assay, a bias-controlled multiplex PCR. Under the source paper's analysis protocol: Nucleated cell counts per sample were estimated from amplification of reference gene primers within the assay. Sequence reads were collapsed and filtered to measure the absolute abundance of every unique TCRbeta CDR3 rearrangement. For each sample, productive Simpson clonality was calculated as the square root of Simpson's diversity index over productive rearrangements. In TCRdb, the immuneACCESS table is reduced to in-frame sequences with V and J assigned. These tables do not hold every clone; where another copy was compared, an unresolved V gene accounts for under half, and the others remain unexplained. Clonal size and the V and J genes are those of that table, whereas D and trimming came from the DNA. The sample table lists 300,000 or so clones, 65% to 90% of them with a count of one. Clones ranked in the top ten supply approximately 4% of the sample.

Participants in the prospective study were aged about 18 to 90 years, lived in 20 to 25 United States geographic areas, and enrolled through a virtual design. In the prospective study, participants were assigned to cohorts based on the clinical history participants reported in a screening survey and a study questionnaire. Mobile phlebotomists in the prospective study collected whole blood, serum and a nasopharyngeal or oropharyngeal swab from every participant. Prospective study participants could optionally give additional blood draws and questionnaires over a 2-month period. Prospective study blood samples were shipped either frozen or at room temperature before DNA extraction.

Sequencing was carried out using PBMCs or T cells enriched from blood (not recorded which). The receptor comes from a woman in her forties with acute COVID-19. The chain links TRBV9 with TRBJ2-5; the best D guess is TRBD2, with 5 bases matching. The DNA is TGTGCCAGCAGCCCCCGGGCTAGCTCACCAGAGACCCAGTACTTC. Its translation is CASSPRASSPETQYF.